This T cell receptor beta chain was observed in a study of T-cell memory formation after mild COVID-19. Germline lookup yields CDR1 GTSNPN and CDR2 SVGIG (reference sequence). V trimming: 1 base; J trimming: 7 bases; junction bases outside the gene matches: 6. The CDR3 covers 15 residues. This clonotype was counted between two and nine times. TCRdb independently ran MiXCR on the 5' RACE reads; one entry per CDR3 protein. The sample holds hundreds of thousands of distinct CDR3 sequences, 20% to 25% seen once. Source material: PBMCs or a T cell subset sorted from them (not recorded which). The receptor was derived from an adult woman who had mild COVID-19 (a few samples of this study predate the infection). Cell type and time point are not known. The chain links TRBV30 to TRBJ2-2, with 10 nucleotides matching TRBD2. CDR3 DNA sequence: TGTGCCTGGAGTGAGGGACTAGCGATTGTCGGGGAGCTGTTTTTT. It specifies CAWSEGLAIVGELFF.